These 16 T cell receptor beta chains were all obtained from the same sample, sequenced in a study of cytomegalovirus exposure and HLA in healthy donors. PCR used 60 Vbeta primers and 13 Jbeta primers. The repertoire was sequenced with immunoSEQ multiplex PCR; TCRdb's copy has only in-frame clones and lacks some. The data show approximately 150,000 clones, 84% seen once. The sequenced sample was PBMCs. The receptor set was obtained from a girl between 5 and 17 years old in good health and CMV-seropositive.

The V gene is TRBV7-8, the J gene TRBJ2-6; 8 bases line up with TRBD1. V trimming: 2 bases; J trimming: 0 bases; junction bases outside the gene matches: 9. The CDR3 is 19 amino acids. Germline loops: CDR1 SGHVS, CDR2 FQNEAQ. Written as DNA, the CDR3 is TGTGCCAGCAGCTTAAAACGGACAGGGCTTAGCTCTGGGGCCAACGTCCTGACTTTC. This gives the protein CASSLKRTGLSSGANVLTF.

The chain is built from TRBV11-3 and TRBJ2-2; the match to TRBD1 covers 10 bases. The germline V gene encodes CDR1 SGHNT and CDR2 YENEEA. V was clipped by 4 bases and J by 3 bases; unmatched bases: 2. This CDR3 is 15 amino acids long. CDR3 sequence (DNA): TGTGCCAGCAGCTGGGACAGGGGTGACACCGGGGAGCTGTTTTTT. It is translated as CASSWDRGDTGELFF.

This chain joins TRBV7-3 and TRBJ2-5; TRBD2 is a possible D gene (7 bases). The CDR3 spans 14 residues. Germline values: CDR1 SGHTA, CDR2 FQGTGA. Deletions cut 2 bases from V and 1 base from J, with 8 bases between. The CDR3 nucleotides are TGTGCCAGCAGCTTAGCGGGGGCCCAAGAGACCCAGTACTTC. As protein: CASSLAGAQETQYF.

The CDR3 DNA sequence: TGCGCCAGCAGCCAAGAGGTTTGGGCGGGAGAGACCCAGTACTTC. Protein product: CASSQEVWAGETQYF. This chain connects TRBV4-1 to TRBJ2-5; possible D gene TRBD2, 5 bases. V dropped 0 bases and J dropped 4 bases, with 12 bases sitting between them. This CDR3 is 15 amino acids long. Germline loops: CDR1 MGHRA, CDR2 YSYEKL.

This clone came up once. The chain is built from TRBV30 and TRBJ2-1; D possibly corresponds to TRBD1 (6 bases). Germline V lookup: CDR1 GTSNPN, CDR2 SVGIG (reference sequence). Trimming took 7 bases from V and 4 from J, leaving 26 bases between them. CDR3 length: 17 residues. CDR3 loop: CAFFKPGQRLGYNEQFF. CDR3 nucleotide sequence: TGTGCCTTCTTCAAACCCGGACAGAGATTGGGGTACAATGAGCAGTTCTTC.

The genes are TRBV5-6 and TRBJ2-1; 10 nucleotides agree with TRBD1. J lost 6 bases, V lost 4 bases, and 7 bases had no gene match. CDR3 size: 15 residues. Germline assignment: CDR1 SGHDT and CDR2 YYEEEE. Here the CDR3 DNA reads TGTGCCAGCAGCCCGATAAGGACAGGGGGCAATGAGCAGTTCTTC. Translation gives CASSPIRTGGNEQFF.

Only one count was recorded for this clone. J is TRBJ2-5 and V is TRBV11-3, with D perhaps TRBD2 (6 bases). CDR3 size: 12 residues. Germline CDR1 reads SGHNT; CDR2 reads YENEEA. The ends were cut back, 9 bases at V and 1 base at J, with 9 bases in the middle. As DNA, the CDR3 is TGTGCCAGTTCCGGGGGCCAAGAGACCCAGTACTTC. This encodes CASSGGQETQYF.

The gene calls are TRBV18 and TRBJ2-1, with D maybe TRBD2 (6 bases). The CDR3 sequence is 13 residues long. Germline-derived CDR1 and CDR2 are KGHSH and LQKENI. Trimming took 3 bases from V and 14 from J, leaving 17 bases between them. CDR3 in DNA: TGTGCCAGCTCACCGACACGCCTGGAGGGGAAGTTCTTC. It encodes CASSPTRLEGKFF.

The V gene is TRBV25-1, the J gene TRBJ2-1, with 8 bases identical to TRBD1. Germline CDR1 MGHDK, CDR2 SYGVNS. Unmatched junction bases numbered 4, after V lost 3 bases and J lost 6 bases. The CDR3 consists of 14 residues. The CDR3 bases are TGTGCCAGCAGTGAGCCAGGGGGCTTCAATGAGCAGTTCTTC. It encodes CASSEPGGFNEQFF. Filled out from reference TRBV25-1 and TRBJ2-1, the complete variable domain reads EADIYQTPRYLVIGTGKKITLECSQTMGHDKMYWYQQDPGMELHLIHYSYGVNSTEKGDLSSESTVSRIRTEHFPLTLESARPSHTSQYLCASSEPGGFNEQFFGPGTRLTVL.

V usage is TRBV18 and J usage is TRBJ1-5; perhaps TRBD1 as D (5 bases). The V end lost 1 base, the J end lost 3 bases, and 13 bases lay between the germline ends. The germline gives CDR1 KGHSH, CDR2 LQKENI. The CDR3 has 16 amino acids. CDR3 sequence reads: CASSPRRGGTNQPQHF. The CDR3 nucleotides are TGTGCCAGCTCACCACGGAGAGGAGGGACCAATCAGCCCCAGCATTTT.

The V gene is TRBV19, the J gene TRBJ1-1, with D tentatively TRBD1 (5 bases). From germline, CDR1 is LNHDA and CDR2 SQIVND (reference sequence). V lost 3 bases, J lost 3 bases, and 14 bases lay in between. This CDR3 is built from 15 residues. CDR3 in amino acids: CASSMAQRGYTEAFF. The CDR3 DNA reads TGTGCCAGTAGTATGGCGCAGCGGGGGTACACTGAAGCTTTCTTT.

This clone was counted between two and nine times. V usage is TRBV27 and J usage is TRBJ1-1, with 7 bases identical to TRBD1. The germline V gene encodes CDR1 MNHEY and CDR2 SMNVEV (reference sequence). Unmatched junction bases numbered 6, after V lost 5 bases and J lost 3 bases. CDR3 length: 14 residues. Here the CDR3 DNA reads TGTGCCAGCAGTCCGAGGGGGCTTGACACTGAAGCTTTCTTT. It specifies CASSPRGLDTEAFF.

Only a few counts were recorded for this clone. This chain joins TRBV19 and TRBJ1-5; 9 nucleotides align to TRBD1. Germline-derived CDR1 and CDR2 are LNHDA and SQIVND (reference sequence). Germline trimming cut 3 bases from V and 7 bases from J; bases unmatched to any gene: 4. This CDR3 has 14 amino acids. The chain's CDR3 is CASSMGTGNQPQHF. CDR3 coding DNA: TGTGCCAGTAGTATGGGGACAGGGAACCAGCCCCAGCATTTT.

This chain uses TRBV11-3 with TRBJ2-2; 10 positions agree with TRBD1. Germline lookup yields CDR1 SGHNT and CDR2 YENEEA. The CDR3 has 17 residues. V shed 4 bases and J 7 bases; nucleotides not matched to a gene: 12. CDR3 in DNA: TGTGCCAGCAGCTACTCTCAGGGGACAGGGGTGGACGGGGAGCTGTTTTTT. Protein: CASSYSQGTGVDGELFF.

The CDR3 region is CASSESIFTTGKDGELFF. The CDR3 DNA sequence: TGCGCCAGCAGTGAGTCCATTTTTACGACAGGGAAGGACGGGGAGCTGTTTTTT. This chain joins TRBV10-1 and TRBJ2-2, with TRBD1 identical over 7 bases. V lost 0 bases, J lost 7 bases, and 14 bases stayed unmatched. The CDR3 sequence is 18 residues long. CDR1 is WNHNN and CDR2 is SYGVQD in the germline V gene (reference sequence).

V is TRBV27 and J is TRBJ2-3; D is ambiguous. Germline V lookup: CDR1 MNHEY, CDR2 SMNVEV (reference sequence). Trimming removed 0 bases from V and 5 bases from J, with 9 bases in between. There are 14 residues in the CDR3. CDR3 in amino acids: CASSLSVNGDTQYF. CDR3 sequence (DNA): TGTGCCAGCAGTTTATCAGTAAACGGAGATACGCAGTATTTT.